These 31 T cell receptor beta chains share one sample of origin, sequenced in a study of T cells in Graves' hyperthyroidism and ophthalmopathy. The investigators amplified TCR beta CDR3 regions from RNA transcripts. The HTBI set primed first-round TCR CDR3 RT-PCR. TCRdb itself ran the multiplex PCR reads through MiXCR, one entry per CDR3 protein. The repertoire includes 500,000 to 750,000 distinct CDR3 sequences, over 12% of them detected once, and about 6.6% sits in the top ten. Sequencing was performed on blood. These TCRs come from a woman aged 18-30 years with Graves' ophthalmopathy.

At least ten counts were recorded for this clonotype. The chain links TRBV27 to TRBJ2-7; a possible D gene is TRBD2 (5 bases). Germline loops: CDR1 MNHEY, CDR2 SMNVEV (reference sequence). The V and J ends lost 0 bases and 0 bases respectively, with 9 bases between them. CDR3 length: 15 residues. The CDR3, as DNA: TGTGCCAGCAGTTTATCGGACTCGAGCTCCTACGAGCAGTACTTC. Translating gives CASSLSDSSSYEQYF.

In this sample, this clonotype turned up a few times. J is TRBJ1-2 and V is TRBV10-3, with D uncertain. Trimming left V 0 bases short and J 8 bases short, with 7 bases between. The CDR3 consists of 12 residues. The germline gives CDR1 ENHRY, CDR2 SYGVKD. The DNA for the CDR3 is TGTGCCATCAGTGAGTCGTTTAGCGGCTACACCTTC. It translates to CAISESFSGYTF.

The chain links TRBV6-1 to TRBJ2-5; D gene ambiguous. The V gene's germline CDR1 is MNHNS and CDR2 SASEGT. The CDR3 spans 14 residues. V lost 6 bases to trimming and J lost 5 bases, with 16 bases between them. The CDR3 bases are TGTGCCAGCAGCTCCACATTAGTGAGGGAGACCCAGTACTTC. This gives the protein CASSSTLVRETQYF.

This clonotype was seen many times. This chain links TRBV7-9 with TRBJ2-7; no firm D call. The CDR3 has 14 amino acids. CDR1 and CDR2 (germline): SEHNR, FQNEAQ (reference sequence). Trimming took 1 base from V and 3 from J, leaving 10 bases between them. Here the CDR3 reads CASSLVGPNYEQYF. CDR3 coding DNA: TGTGCCAGCAGCTTAGTTGGACCCAACTACGAGCAGTACTTC.

Remarks on this clonotype: This may stem from a read error, because a much larger clone lies one nucleotide away. The V gene is TRBV9, the J gene TRBJ2-7; D may be TRBD2 (7 bases). The CDR3 sequence is 15 residues long. The V and J ends lost 0 bases and 5 bases respectively, with 15 bases between them. Germline V gene sequence: CDR1 SGDLS, CDR2 YYNGEE. This CDR3 reads CASSVGRGLGNEQYF. In DNA, the CDR3 is TGTGCCAGCAGCGTAGGGCGGGGGCTGGGAAACGAGCAGTACTTC.

At least ten counts were recorded for this clonotype. The chain joins TRBV5-1 to TRBJ2-1; 11 bases align to TRBD2. Trimming took 2 bases from V and 7 from J; bases not matched to a gene: 5. The CDR3 sequence is 15 residues long. Per germline, CDR1 SGHRS and CDR2 YFSETQ. CDR3 in amino acids: CASSFDSGRENEQFF. The CDR3 region has the DNA TGCGCCAGCAGCTTTGATAGCGGGAGGGAAAATGAGCAGTTCTTC.

This chain joins TRBV5-1 and TRBJ2-3; the match to TRBD2 covers 10 bases. The trim removed 4 bases at V and 3 bases at J, leaving 8 bases unmatched. Germline V gene data show CDR1 as SGHRS and CDR2 as YFSETQ. The CDR3 is 16 residues long. This chain's CDR3 is CASSLGASGGTDTQYF. For the CDR3, the DNA is TGCGCCAGCAGCCTGGGAGCTAGCGGGGGAACAGATACGCAGTATTTT.

This clonotype was seen repeatedly, ten times or more. The chain couples TRBV30 to TRBJ1-2; maybe TRBD1 (6 bases). Trimming stripped 5 bases from V and 0 bases from J, with 16 bases between. Germline V CDR1 and CDR2: GTSNPN, SVGIG (reference sequence). The CDR3 spans 15 residues. The CDR3 here is CAWGGGNRANYGYTF. For the CDR3, the DNA is TGTGCCTGGGGGGGCGGTAACAGGGCTAACTATGGCTACACCTTC. The complete variable domain, with remaining parts taken from reference TRBV30 and TRBJ1-2, reads SQTIHQWPATLVQPVGSPLSLECTVEGTSNPNLYWYRQAAGRGLQLLFYSVGIGQISSEVPQNLSASRPQDRQFILSSKKLLLSDSGFYLCAWGGGNRANYGYTFGSGTRLTVV.

This clonotype was detected only a few times. This sequence joins TRBV6-1 and TRBJ2-1; 10 bases line up with TRBD1. V lost 7 bases to trimming and J lost 0 bases; unmatched junction nucleotides: 6. CDR3 size: 16 residues. CDR1 is MNHNS and CDR2 is SASEGT in the germline V gene. The DNA of the CDR3 is TGTGCCAGCACCCGACAGGGGGCGTCCTCCTACAATGAGCAGTTCTTC. Its protein is CASTRQGASSYNEQFF.

Ten or more counts support this clonotype. CDR3 sequence reads: CASSQGVGAHYGYTF. The CDR3 region has the DNA TGTGCCAGCAGCCAAGGAGTGGGGGCCCACTATGGCTACACCTTC. The chain combines TRBV3-1 with TRBJ1-2, with D perhaps matching TRBD1 (6 bases). Per germline, CDR1 LGHDT and CDR2 YNNKEL (reference sequence). The V gene lost 1 base and the J gene lost 3 bases, with 12 bases spanning the gap. The CDR3 has 15 amino acids.

V is TRBV6-1 and J is TRBJ1-3; D is perhaps TRBD1 (5 bases). The CDR3 totals 18 residues. Trimming left V 7 bases short and J 0 bases short, with 22 bases between. Germline lookup yields CDR1 MNHNS and CDR2 SASEGT. CDR3 in DNA: TGTGCCAGCACCTCAACTACGGCGGGGGGAAGCTCTGGAAACACCATATATTTT. It codes for CASTSTTAGGSSGNTIYF.

This clonotype was counted ten times or more. This chain uses TRBV28 with TRBJ2-7; TRBD2 matches at 10 bases. There are 14 residues in the CDR3. The junction had 3 bases not matched to a gene; V was cut back by 5 bases and J by 2 bases. Germline V gene data show CDR1 as MDHEN and CDR2 as SYDVKM. The CDR3 loop is CASSRAGGPYEQYF. CDR3 DNA sequence: TGTGCCAGCAGTCGAGCGGGAGGGCCCTACGAGCAGTACTTC.

The V and J genes are TRBV6-1 and TRBJ1-4, with D hard to call. V was pared by 3 bases and J by 11 bases, with 16 bases between. This CDR3 contains 14 residues. Germline V gene sequence: CDR1 MNHNS, CDR2 SASEGT. The CDR3 is CASSDWARTWKLFF. The CDR3 nucleotides are TGTGCCAGCAGTGACTGGGCCCGAACGTGGAAACTGTTTTTT.

This chain links TRBV27 with TRBJ1-4; tentatively, D is TRBD1 (6 bases). V was trimmed by 0 bases and J by 0 bases, leaving 11 bases between them. The CDR3 runs 17 residues. Germline CDR1 reads MNHEY; CDR2 reads SMNVEV (reference sequence). The CDR3 coding sequence is TGTGCCAGCAGTTTATCGGCGGCAGGGGCAACTAATGAAAAACTGTTTTTT. This gives the protein CASSLSAAGATNEKLFF.

This chain uses TRBV28 with TRBJ2-2, with D possibly TRBD1 on 5 matching bases. CDR1 and CDR2 (germline): MDHEN, SYDVKM. The CDR3 is made up of 17 amino acids. Trimming pared 7 bases from V and 0 bases from J, leaving 18 bases between. The CDR3 nucleotides are TGTGCCAGCACGAGCCGTGGGGCCACCACGAACACCGGGGAGCTGTTTTTT. Translating it yields CASTSRGATTNTGELFF. The entire variable domain, with the rest obtained from reference TRBV28 and TRBJ2-2, is as follows: DVKVTQSSRYLVKRTGEKVFLECVQDMDHENMFWYRQDPGLGLRLIYFSYDVKMKEKGDIPEGYSVSREKKERFSLILESASTNQTSMYLCASTSRGATTNTGELFFGEGSRLTVL.

This clonotype was observed at least ten times. The CDR3 sequence: CASSLGTGDNEQFF. In DNA, the CDR3 is TGTGCCAGCAGCTTAGGGACAGGGGACAATGAGCAGTTCTTC. The chain uses TRBV7-9 and TRBJ2-1; 9 bases map to TRBD1. V shed 1 base, J shed 5 bases, and the junction held 0 bases outside the gene matches. The CDR3 has 14 residues. Germline lookup yields CDR1 SEHNR and CDR2 FQNEAQ (reference sequence).

This clonotype was seen many times. The chain employs TRBV27 and TRBJ2-7, with 8 bases aligning to TRBD2. The CDR3 has 15 residues. V shed 4 bases and J 2 bases; nucleotides not matched to a gene: 7. The germline V gene has CDR1 MNHEY and CDR2 SMNVEV (reference sequence). CDR3 sequence: CASSSRLAPTYEQYF. DNA of the CDR3: TGTGCCAGCAGTTCAAGACTAGCGCCAACCTACGAGCAGTACTTC.

This clonotype showed up just a few times. V usage is TRBV28 and J usage is TRBJ1-1; no definite D call. V lost 5 bases and J lost 4, with 17 bases in between. Looked up from germline, CDR1 is MDHEN and CDR2 is SYDVKM. The CDR3 runs to 15 residues. The CDR3 DNA is TGTGCCAGCAGTCCCCTAAACTCCGGGAGCACTGAAGCTTTCTTT. It codes for CASSPLNSGSTEAFF.

For this clonotype: Being one base from a much bigger clone, this may be a read error. The rearrangement uses TRBV20-1 and TRBJ2-1, with 10 bases that match TRBD2. V trimming: 6 bases; J trimming: 5 bases; junction bases outside the gene matches: 7. Germline V gives CDR1 DFQATT, CDR2 SNEGSKA (reference sequence). This CDR3 contains 14 residues. The CDR3 coding sequence is TGCAGTGCGCCTAGCGGGAGTTCCCACAATGAGCAGTTCTTC. Translating it yields CSAPSGSSHNEQFF.

This clonotype appeared many times. The chain combines TRBV20-1 with TRBJ2-5, with TRBD2 matching 7 bases. CDR3 length: 14 residues. The germline V gene has CDR1 DFQATT and CDR2 SNEGSKA (reference sequence). V lost 4 bases and J lost 4; bases outside the gene matches: 9. CDR3 region: CSATRGLLSETQYF. CDR3 coding DNA: TGCAGTGCTACAAGGGGACTACTCTCAGAGACCCAGTACTTC.

The J gene is TRBJ2-1, the V gene TRBV27, with D possibly matching TRBD1 (5 bases). V lost 5 bases to trimming and J lost 2 bases, with 16 bases between them. The germline gives CDR1 MNHEY, CDR2 SMNVEV (reference sequence). The CDR3 sequence is 16 residues long. CDR3 region: CASSPPPSGTYNEQFF. DNA for the CDR3: TGTGCCAGCAGTCCCCCCCCATCAGGGACCTACAATGAGCAGTTCTTC.

This clonotype was found many times. This chain's CDR3 is CSASGEVGEGYEQYF. The CDR3, as DNA: TGCAGCGCCTCGGGAGAAGTAGGGGAGGGCTACGAGCAGTACTTC. The chain joins TRBV29-1 to TRBJ2-7; 7 positions agree with TRBD2. CDR3 length: 15 residues. The junction had 15 bases not matched to a gene; V was cut back by 7 bases and J by 3 bases. Germline-derived CDR1 and CDR2 are SQVTM and ANQGSEA.

This clonotype was counted many times. This chain uses TRBV12-3 or TRBV12-4 with TRBJ2-5; TRBD1 matches 8 bases. The CDR3 is 14 amino acids. Unmatched junction bases numbered 7, after V lost 5 bases and J lost 5 bases. DNA of the CDR3: TGTGCCAGCAGTCTAGGACAGGGATGGGAGACCCAGTACTTC. Translated: CASSLGQGWETQYF.

This clonotype was counted many times. The chain combines TRBV7-3 with TRBJ2-2, with D perhaps matching TRBD1 (5 bases). The CDR3 covers 14 residues. V was pared by 5 bases and J by 2 bases, with 9 bases between. CDR1 and CDR2 from the germline V gene are SGHTA and FQGTGA. The CDR3 spells CASSPTGNTGELFF. The CDR3 coding sequence is TGTGCCAGCAGCCCCACAGGAAACACCGGGGAGCTGTTTTTT.

This clonotype has at least ten counts. This rearrangement joins TRBV7-3 to TRBJ2-1; TRBD1 is a possible D gene (6 bases). V lost 3 bases, J lost 2 bases, and 11 bases lay in between. CDR1 SGHTA and CDR2 FQGTGA come from the germline V gene. The CDR3 covers 15 residues. This CDR3 reads CASSFDGTPYNEQFF. In nucleotides, the CDR3 is TGTGCCAGCAGCTTCGATGGGACACCCTACAATGAGCAGTTCTTC.

A note on this clonotype: One end of the junction fails to match germline, which may point to a read error. The chain has TRBV7-3 and TRBJ1-2; weak D call: TRBD1 (5 bases). The germline V gene encodes CDR1 SGHTA and CDR2 FQGTGA. CDR3 length: 14 amino acids. CDR3 sequence reads: CASSSYTGNDGYAF. The CDR3 coding sequence is TGTGCCAGCAGCTCCTATACAGGAAACGATGGCTACGCCTTC.

Of note for this clonotype: Possible read error: a much larger clone is one base away. The CDR3 carries no conserved terminal phenylalanine or tryptophan, so it likely arises from a read error. The genes are TRBV2 and TRBJ2-7, with D perhaps assigned TRBD1 or TRBD2 (6 bases each). The CDR3 extends over 16 amino acids. CDR1 SNHLY and CDR2 FYNNEI come from the germline V gene. The germline V and J ends were trimmed by 4 bases and 3 bases, with 19 bases remaining between them. The CDR3 is CASSGTRGLYFYEQYS. The CDR3 coding sequence is TGTGCCAGCAGTGGAACCCGGGGGCTATATTTCTACGAGCAGTACTCC.

The rearrangement links TRBV7-9 to TRBJ1-2; the D gene is possibly TRBD1 (6 bases). Germline assignment: CDR1 SEHNR and CDR2 FQNEAQ (reference sequence). Trimming left V 1 base short and J 4 bases short, with 22 bases between. The CDR3 sequence is 18 residues long. The CDR3 is CASSLGGRTVNPSYGYTF. The CDR3 DNA reads as TGTGCCAGCAGCTTAGGTGGGAGGACAGTTAATCCTAGCTATGGCTACACCTTC.

V and J are TRBV27 and TRBJ2-5; maybe TRBD2 (5 bases). V dropped 3 bases and J dropped 1 base, with 9 bases sitting between them. Germline V gene sequence: CDR1 MNHEY, CDR2 SMNVEV (reference sequence). The CDR3 contains 14 residues. The CDR3 nucleotides are TGTGCCAGCAGTTTTGAGGACTCCCAAGAGACCCAGTACTTC. This sequence encodes CASSFEDSQETQYF.

This clonotype was counted at least ten times. The chain combines TRBV20-1 with TRBJ2-7, with a tentative D call TRBD1 (8 bases). Germline assignment: CDR1 DFQATT and CDR2 SNEGSKA (reference sequence). The CDR3 consists of 14 residues. CDR3 sequence: CSPKGGTGPYEQYF. DNA of the CDR3: TGCAGCCCTAAGGGGGGGACAGGCCCCTACGAGCAGTACTTC.

The rearrangement links TRBV7-9 to TRBJ2-7; TRBD2 aligns across 7 bases. The CDR3 is 17 amino acids. CDR1 and CDR2 (germline): SEHNR, FQNEAQ (reference sequence). Unmatched junction bases numbered 18, after V lost 3 bases and J lost 7 bases. CDR3 region: CASSFARPSGKRAEQYF. The CDR3 DNA is TGTGCCAGCAGCTTCGCCCGACCCAGCGGGAAAAGGGCGGAGCAGTACTTC.